This is a list of T cell receptor beta chains from one sample in a study of blood T cells in healthy people across ages. TCRdb re-called the 5' RACE reads through MiXCR, storing one row per CDR3 protein. Here the sample spans fewer than 2 million distinct CDR3 sequences, 35% to 50% being singletons. The specimen was blood. All receptors derive from a human donor in good health. CDR3s include the opening cysteine and the closing phenylalanine or tryptophan. Fields, in order: D gene, clone size, J gene, V gene, CDR3 protein, CDR3 DNA. The D gene is left open where the match is weak. A clone size is listed for some rows: how often the clone was seen (once, few, many), or a class if it is expanded.

D gene: -; clone size: -; J gene: TRBJ1-3; V gene: TRBV12-5; CDR3 protein: CASGLGGLMGNTIYF; CDR3 DNA: TGTGCTAGTGGTTTAGGGGGGCTTATGGGAAACACCATATATTTT
D gene: TRBD2; clone size: -; J gene: TRBJ2-1; V gene: TRBV12-3/TRBV12-4; CDR3 protein: CASSLTSGGEQFF; CDR3 DNA: TGTGCCAGCAGTTTAACTAGCGGGGGTGAGCAGTTCTTC
D gene: TRBD1; clone size: -; J gene: TRBJ2-2; V gene: TRBV29-1; CDR3 protein: CSSTGTGGTTGELFF; CDR3 DNA: TGCAGCTCCACCGGGACAGGGGGGACCACCGGGGAGCTGTTTTTT
D gene: -; clone size: -; J gene: TRBJ1-1; V gene: TRBV29-1; CDR3 protein: CSACLDTNTEAFF; CDR3 DNA: TGCAGCGCCTGTTTGGACACGAACACTGAAGCTTTCTTT
D gene: -; clone size: -; J gene: TRBJ2-7; V gene: TRBV5-1; CDR3 protein: CASSETRTQQYF; CDR3 DNA: TGCGCCAGCAGCGAAACCCGGACGCAGCAGTACTTC
D gene: TRBD2; clone size: -; J gene: TRBJ2-1; V gene: TRBV7-2; CDR3 protein: CASSPMGGNEQFF; CDR3 DNA: TGTGCCAGCAGCCCCATGGGGGGGAATGAGCAGTTCTTC
D gene: TRBD1; clone size: -; J gene: TRBJ1-4; V gene: TRBV12-3/TRBV12-4; CDR3 protein: CASSLIARDRGNEKLFF; CDR3 DNA: TGTGCCAGCAGTTTAATCGCCCGAGACAGGGGGAACGAAAAACTGTTTTTT
D gene: -; clone size: -; J gene: TRBJ1-2; V gene: TRBV25-1; CDR3 protein: CASRGTGHRDRDYGYTF; CDR3 DNA: TGTGCCAGCAGGGGAACGGGACATAGGGATCGAGACTATGGCTACACCTTC
D gene: TRBD2; clone size: -; J gene: TRBJ2-1; V gene: TRBV7-8; CDR3 protein: CASSYRLAGDNEQFF; CDR3 DNA: TGTGCCAGCAGCTACCGACTAGCGGGGGACAATGAGCAGTTCTTC
D gene: -; clone size: -; J gene: TRBJ2-7; V gene: TRBV6-6; CDR3 protein: CASSYSTGNSYEQYF; CDR3 DNA: TGTGCCAGCAGTTACTCGACCGGAAACTCCTACGAGCAGTACTTC
D gene: TRBD1; clone size: -; J gene: TRBJ2-7; V gene: TRBV12-3/TRBV12-4; CDR3 protein: CASSYRGLEDEQYF; CDR3 DNA: TGTGCCAGCAGTTACAGGGGCCTCGAGGACGAGCAGTACTTC
D gene: -; clone size: few; J gene: TRBJ2-1; V gene: TRBV20-1; CDR3 protein: CSARTMGGASYNEQFF; CDR3 DNA: TGCAGTGCTAGAACCATGGGGGGGGCCTCCTACAATGAGCAGTTCTTC
D gene: -; clone size: few; J gene: TRBJ1-2; V gene: TRBV4-3; CDR3 protein: CASSQEVARGLHGYTF; CDR3 DNA: TGCGCCAGCAGCCAAGAGGTCGCGAGAGGTCTCCATGGCTACACCTTC
D gene: -; clone size: many; J gene: TRBJ2-5; V gene: TRBV20-1; CDR3 protein: CSSPGQETQYF; CDR3 DNA: TGCAGTTCTCCAGGCCAAGAGACCCAGTACTTC